The T cell receptor (beta chain) under discussion was sequenced for a study of Tregs in tolerant kidney transplant recipients. V was clipped by 3 bases and J by 1 base, with 9 bases between them. The germline CDR1 and CDR2 sequences are LNHDA and SQIVND (reference sequence). The CDR3 covers 14 residues. In the case of this clone: Its antigen is unknown. From the germline J gene comes the end of the CDR3, since the read stops 3 residues before it.

Whole-study findings and limits: Activated donor B cell expansion appeared to reveal the most relevant donor-specific TCRbeta repertoire. This study did not directly address biological reproducibility. Donor-specific Treg expansion exceeded global Treg expansion in tolerant patients, suggesting antigen drive.

Clones were read by immunoSEQ multiplex PCR, and TCRdb kept only the in-frame ones, dropping some. Recorded for this sample: fewer than 55,000 clones. The sample here was CD4+ T cells from blood, taken before the transplant. The origin of this receptor is a human donor who received a combined kidney and bone marrow transplant. The chain carries TRBV19 and TRBJ1-1; tentatively, D is TRBD1 (6 bases). This chain's CDR3 is CASSIGQWNTEAFF. The sequenced CDR3 bases are TGTGCCAGTAGTATCGGACAGTGGAACACTGAA.